The present TCR beta chain was sequenced within a study of blood T cell repertoires in COVID-19. Looking at the study overall: Collection of acute and convalescent COVID-19 samples took place in the United States, Italy and Spain. From T cells, B-cell-depleted T cells, or PBMCs came the material, which was cDNA or gDNA.

Original methodology: By means of reference gene primer amplification, nucleated cell counts were estimated. Assay used: immunoSEQ multiplex PCR; TCRdb lists only in-frame clones, some missing. The V and J calls and clone size come from that table; D and trimming were worked out from the DNA. The sample includes around 190,000 clones, about 88% seen only once; the top ten take around 5.2%. The CDR3 extends over 16 amino acids. Germline values: CDR1 MNHNY, CDR2 SVGAGI (reference sequence). V lost 3 bases and J lost 0, with 12 bases in between. The sample consisted of peripheral blood. The chain uses TRBV6-6 and TRBJ1-3; D gene ambiguous. The sequence was obtained from a woman of 80 years or more with acute or convalescent COVID-19. The CDR3, as DNA: TGTGCCAGCAGTTATGGTCCGCCGGGCTCTGGAAACACCATATATTTT. It codes for CASSYGPPGSGNTIYF.